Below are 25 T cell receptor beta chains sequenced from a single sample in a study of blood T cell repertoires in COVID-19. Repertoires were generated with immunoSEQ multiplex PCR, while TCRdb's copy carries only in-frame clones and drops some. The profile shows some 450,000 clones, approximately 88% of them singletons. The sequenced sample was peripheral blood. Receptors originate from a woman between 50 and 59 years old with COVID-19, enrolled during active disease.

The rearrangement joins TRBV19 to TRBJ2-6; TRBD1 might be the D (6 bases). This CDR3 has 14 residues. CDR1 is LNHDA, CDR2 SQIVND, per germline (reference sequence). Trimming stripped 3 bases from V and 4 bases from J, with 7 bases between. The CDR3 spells CASSMGAGANVLTF. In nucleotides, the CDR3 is TGTGCCAGTAGTATGGGGGCCGGGGCCAACGTCCTGACTTTC. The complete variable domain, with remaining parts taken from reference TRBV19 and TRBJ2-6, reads DGGITQSPKYLFRKEGQNVTLSCEQNLNHDAMYWYRQDPGQGLRLIYYSQIVNDFQKGDIAEGYSVSREKKESFPLTVTSAQKNPTAFYLCASSMGAGANVLTFGAGSRLTVL.

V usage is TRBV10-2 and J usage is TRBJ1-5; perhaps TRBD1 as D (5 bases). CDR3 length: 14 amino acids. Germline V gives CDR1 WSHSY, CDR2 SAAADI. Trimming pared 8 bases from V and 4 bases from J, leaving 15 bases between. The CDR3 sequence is CASGSGGGNQPQHF. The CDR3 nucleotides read TGCGCCAGCGGGTCCGGGGGAGGGAATCAGCCCCAGCATTTT.

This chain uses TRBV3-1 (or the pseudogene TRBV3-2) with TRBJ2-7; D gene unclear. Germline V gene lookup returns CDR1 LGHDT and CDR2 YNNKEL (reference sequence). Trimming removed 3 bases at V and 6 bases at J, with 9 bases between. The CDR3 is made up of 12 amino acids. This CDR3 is CASSHPSGEQYF. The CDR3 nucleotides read TGTGCCAGCAGCCACCCGTCCGGCGAGCAGTACTTC.

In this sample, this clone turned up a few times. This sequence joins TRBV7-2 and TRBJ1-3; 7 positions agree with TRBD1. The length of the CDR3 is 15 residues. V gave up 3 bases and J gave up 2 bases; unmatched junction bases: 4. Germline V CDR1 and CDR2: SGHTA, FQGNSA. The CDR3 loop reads CASSFRTGAGNTIYF. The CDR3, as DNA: TGTGCCAGCAGCTTCCGGACAGGCGCTGGAAACACCATATATTTT.

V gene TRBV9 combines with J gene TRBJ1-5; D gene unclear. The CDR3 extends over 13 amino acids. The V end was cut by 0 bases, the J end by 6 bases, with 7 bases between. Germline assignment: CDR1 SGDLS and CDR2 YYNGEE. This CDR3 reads CASSVGAGQPQHF. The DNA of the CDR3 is TGTGCCAGCAGCGTAGGGGCGGGTCAGCCCCAGCATTTT. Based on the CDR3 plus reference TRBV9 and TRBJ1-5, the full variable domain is DSGVTQTPKHLITATGQRVTLRCSPRSGDLSVYWYQQSLDQGLQFLIQYYNGEERAKGNILERFSAQQFPDLHSELNLSSLELGDSALYFCASSVGAGQPQHFGDGTRLSIL.

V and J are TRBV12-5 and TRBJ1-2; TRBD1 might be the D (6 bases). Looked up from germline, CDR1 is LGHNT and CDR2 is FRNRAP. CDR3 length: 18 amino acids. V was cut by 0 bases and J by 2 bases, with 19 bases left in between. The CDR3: CASGLVGGVVTTNYGYTF. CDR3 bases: TGTGCTAGTGGTTTGGTAGGGGGGGTGGTGACTACAAACTATGGCTACACCTTC.

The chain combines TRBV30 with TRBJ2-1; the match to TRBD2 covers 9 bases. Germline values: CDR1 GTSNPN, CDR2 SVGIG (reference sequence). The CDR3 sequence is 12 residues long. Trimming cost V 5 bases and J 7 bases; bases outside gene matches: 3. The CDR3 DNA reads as TGTGCCTGGGGCGGGGGGGGAAATGAGCAGTTCTTC. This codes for CAWGGGGNEQFF.

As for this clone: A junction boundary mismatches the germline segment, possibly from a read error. CDR3 bases: TGTGCCAGCAGCTTGGGACAGGCGATCTCGTTCTTC. Amino acid sequence: CASSLGQAISFF. V usage is TRBV5-6 and J usage is TRBJ2-7, with D possibly being TRBD1 (6 bases). Germline V gives CDR1 SGHDT, CDR2 YYEEEE. The CDR3 covers 12 residues.

The CDR3, as DNA: TGTGCCAGCGTCCCCCAAACCACGGGCTACAATGAGCAGTTCTTC. This translates into CASVPQTTGYNEQFF. The chain is built from TRBV6-5 and TRBJ2-1; D is undetermined. V was pared by 8 bases and J by 3 bases, with 17 bases between. Germline-derived CDR1 and CDR2 are MNHEY and SVGAGI. This CDR3 has 15 amino acids.

CDR3 sequence: CASSPMTSTDTQYF. CDR3 DNA sequence: TGTGCCAGCAGCCCGATGACTAGCACAGATACGCAGTATTTT. The chain couples TRBV7-9 to TRBJ2-3; unclear D gene. Germline CDR1 reads SEHNR; CDR2 reads FQNEAQ (reference sequence). Trimming stripped 5 bases from V and 0 bases from J, with 9 bases between. This CDR3 comprises 14 residues.

The CDR3 loop is CASSIVSPSEAFF. DNA of the CDR3: TGTGCCAGTAGTATCGTCTCCCCGTCTGAAGCTTTCTTT. V gene TRBV19 combines with J gene TRBJ1-1; D uncertain. Germline assignment: CDR1 LNHDA and CDR2 SQIVND (reference sequence). This CDR3 spans 13 amino acids. Trimming removed 3 bases at V and 6 bases at J, with 11 bases between.

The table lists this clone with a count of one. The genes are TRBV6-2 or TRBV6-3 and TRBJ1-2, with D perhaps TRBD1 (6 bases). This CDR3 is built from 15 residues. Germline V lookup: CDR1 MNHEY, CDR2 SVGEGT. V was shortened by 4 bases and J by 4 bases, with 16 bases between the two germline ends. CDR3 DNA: TGTGCCAGCAGTTCCACCGCACCAGGGGTCTATGGCTACACCTTC. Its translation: CASSSTAPGVYGYTF.

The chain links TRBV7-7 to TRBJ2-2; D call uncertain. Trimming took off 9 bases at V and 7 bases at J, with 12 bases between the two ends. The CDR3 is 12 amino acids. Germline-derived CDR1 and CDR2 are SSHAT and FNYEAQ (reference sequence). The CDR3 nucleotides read TGTGCCAGTACCTACTATGGCGGGGAGCTGTTTTTT. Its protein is CASTYYGGELFF.

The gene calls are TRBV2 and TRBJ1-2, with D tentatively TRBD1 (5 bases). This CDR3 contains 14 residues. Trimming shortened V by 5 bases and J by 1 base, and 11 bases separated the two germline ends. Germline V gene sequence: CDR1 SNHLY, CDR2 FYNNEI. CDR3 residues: CASSPLGVNYGYTF. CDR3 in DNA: TGTGCCAGCAGTCCTCTAGGGGTTAACTATGGCTACACCTTC.

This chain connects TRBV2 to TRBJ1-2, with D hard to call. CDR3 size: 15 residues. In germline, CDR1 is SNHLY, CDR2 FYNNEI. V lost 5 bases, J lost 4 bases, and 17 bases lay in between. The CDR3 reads CASSQRLILGYGYTF. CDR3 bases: TGTGCCAGCAGTCAAAGGTTGATCCTAGGCTATGGCTACACCTTC.

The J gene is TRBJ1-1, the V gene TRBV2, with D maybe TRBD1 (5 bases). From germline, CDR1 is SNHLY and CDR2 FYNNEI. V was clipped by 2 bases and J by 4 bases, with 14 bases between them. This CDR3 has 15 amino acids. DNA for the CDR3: TGTGCCAGCAGTGAACGGGGAGGGGAGAGCACTGAAGCTTTCTTT. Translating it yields CASSERGGESTEAFF. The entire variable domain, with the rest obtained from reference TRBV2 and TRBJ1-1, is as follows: EPEVTQTPSHQVTQMGQEVILRCVPISNHLYFYWYRQILGQKVEFLVSFYNNEISEKSEIFDDQFSVERPDGSNFTLKIRSTKLEDSAMYFCASSERGGESTEAFFGQGTRLTVV.

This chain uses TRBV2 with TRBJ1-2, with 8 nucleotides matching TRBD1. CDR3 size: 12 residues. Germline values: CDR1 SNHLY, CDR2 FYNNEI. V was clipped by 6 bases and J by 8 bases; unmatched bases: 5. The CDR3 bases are TGTGCCAGCAGCCTACAGGGGGAAGGCTACACCTTC. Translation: CASSLQGEGYTF.

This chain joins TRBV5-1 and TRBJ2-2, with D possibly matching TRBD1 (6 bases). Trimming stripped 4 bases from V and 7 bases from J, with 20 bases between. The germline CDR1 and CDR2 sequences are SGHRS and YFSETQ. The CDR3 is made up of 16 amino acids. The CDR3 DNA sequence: TGCGCCAGCAGCCTTACTGGGGGCTTACGGTTCGGGGAGCTGTTTTTT. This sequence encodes CASSLTGGLRFGELFF.

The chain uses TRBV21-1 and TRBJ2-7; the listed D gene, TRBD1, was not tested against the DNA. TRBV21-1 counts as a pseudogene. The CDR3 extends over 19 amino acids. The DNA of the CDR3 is TGTGCCAGCAGCAAAGCAAGACCTTCGACAGGACACAGGAACTACGAGCAGTACTTC. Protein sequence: CASSKARPSTGHRNYEQYF.

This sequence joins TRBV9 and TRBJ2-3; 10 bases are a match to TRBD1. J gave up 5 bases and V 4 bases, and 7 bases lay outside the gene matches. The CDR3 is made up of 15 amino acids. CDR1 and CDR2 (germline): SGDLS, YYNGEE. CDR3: CASSPRDRGIDTQYF. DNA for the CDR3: TGTGCCAGCAGCCCCCGGGACAGGGGCATAGATACGCAGTATTTT.

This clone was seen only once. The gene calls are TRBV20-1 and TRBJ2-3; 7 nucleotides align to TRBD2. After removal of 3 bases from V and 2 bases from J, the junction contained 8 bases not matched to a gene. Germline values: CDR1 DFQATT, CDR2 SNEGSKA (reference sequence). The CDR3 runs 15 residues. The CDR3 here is CSASNAGEHTDTQYF. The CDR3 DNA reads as TGCAGTGCTAGTAACGCGGGGGAGCACACAGATACGCAGTATTTT.

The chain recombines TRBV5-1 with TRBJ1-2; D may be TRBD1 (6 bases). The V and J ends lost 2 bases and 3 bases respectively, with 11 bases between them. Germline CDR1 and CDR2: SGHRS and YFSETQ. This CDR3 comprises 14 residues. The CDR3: CASSLQQGDYGYTF. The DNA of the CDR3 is TGCGCCAGCAGCTTACAACAGGGCGACTATGGCTACACCTTC.

CDR3: CASSSTTYEQYF. DNA for the CDR3: TGTGCCAGCAGTTCAACCACTTACGAGCAGTACTTC. The rearrangement links TRBV12-3 or TRBV12-4 to TRBJ2-7; no firm D call. The CDR3 has 12 amino acids. V was pared by 4 bases and J by 4 bases, with 8 bases between.

DNA for the CDR3: TGTGCCACCAGTGATTTGGGGACAGGGCGAAACAATGAGCAGTTCTTC. Protein sequence: CATSDLGTGRNNEQFF. The genes are TRBV24-1 and TRBJ2-1; the match to TRBD1 covers 9 bases. The germline V gene encodes CDR1 KGHDR and CDR2 SFDVKD. The CDR3 consists of 16 residues. V lost 0 bases and J lost 5; bases outside the gene matches: 4.

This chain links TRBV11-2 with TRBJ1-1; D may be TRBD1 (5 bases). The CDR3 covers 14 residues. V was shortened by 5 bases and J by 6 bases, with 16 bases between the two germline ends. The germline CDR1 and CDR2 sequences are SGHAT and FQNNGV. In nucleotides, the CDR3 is TGTGCCAGCAGCCCTGGGGGGAAGAGCGCTGAAGCTTTCTTT. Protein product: CASSPGGKSAEAFF.